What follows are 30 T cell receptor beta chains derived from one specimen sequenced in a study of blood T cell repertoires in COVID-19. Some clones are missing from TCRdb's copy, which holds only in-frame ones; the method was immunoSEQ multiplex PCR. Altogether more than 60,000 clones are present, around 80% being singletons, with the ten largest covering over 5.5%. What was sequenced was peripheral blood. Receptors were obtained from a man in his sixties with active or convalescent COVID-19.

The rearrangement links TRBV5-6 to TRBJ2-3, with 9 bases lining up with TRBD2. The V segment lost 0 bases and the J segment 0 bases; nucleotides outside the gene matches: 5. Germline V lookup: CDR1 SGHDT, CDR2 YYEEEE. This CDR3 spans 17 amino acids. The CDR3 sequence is CASSLAWLAGSTDTQYF. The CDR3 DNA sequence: TGTGCCAGCAGCTTGGCCTGGCTAGCGGGGAGCACAGATACGCAGTATTTT.

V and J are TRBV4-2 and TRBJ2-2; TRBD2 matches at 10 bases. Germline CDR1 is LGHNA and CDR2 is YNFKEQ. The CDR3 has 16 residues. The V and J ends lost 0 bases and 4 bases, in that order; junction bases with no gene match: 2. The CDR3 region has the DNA TGTGCCAGCAGCCAAGAAAGCGGGGGGGCCACCGGGGAGCTGTTTTTT. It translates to CASSQESGGATGELFF.

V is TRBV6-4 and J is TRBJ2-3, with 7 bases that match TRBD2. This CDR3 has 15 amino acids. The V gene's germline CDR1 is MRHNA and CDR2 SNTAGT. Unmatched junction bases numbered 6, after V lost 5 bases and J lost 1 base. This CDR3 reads CASSKQRGGTDTQYF. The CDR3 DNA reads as TGTGCCAGCAGTAAACAGCGGGGAGGCACAGATACGCAGTATTTT.

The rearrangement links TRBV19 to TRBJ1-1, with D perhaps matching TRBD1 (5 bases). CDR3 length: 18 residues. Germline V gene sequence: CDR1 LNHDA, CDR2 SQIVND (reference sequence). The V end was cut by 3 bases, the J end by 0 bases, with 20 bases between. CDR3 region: CASSIGAGQPGMNTEAFF. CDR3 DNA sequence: TGTGCCAGTAGTATCGGGGCGGGGCAGCCCGGGATGAACACTGAAGCTTTCTTT. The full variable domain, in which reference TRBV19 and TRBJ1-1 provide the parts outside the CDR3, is DGGITQSPKYLFRKEGQNVTLSCEQNLNHDAMYWYRQDPGQGLRLIYYSQIVNDFQKGDIAEGYSVSREKKESFPLTVTSAQKNPTAFYLCASSIGAGQPGMNTEAFFGQGTRLTVV.

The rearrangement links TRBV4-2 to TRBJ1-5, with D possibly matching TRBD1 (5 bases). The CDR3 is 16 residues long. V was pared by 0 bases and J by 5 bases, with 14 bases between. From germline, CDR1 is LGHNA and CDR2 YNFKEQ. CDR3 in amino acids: CASSQDQARVDQPQHF. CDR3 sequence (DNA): TGTGCCAGCAGCCAAGATCAAGCCAGGGTTGATCAGCCCCAGCATTTT.

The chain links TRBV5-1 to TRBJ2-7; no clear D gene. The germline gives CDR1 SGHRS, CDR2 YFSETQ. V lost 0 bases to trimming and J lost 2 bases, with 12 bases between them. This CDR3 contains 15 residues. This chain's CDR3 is CASSLAEEFPYEQYF. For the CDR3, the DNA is TGCGCCAGCAGCTTGGCCGAGGAGTTCCCCTACGAGCAGTACTTC.

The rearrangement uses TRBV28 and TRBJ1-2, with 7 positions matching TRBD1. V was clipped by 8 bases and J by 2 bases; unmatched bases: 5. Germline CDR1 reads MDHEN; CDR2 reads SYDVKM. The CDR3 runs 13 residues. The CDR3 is CASALGQNYGYTF. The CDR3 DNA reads TGTGCCAGCGCCTTGGGACAGAACTATGGCTACACCTTC.

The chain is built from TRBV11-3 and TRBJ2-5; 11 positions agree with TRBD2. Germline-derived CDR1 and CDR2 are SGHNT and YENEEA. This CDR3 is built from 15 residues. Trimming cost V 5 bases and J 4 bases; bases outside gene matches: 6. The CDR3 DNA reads TGTGCCAGCAGCCTCGGGACTAGCGGTTCAGAGACCCAGTACTTC. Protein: CASSLGTSGSETQYF.

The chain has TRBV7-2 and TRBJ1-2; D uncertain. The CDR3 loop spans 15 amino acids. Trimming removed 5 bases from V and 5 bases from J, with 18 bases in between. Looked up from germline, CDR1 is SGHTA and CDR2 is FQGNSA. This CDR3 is CASSPRFDNGYGYTF. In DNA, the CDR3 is TGTGCCAGCAGCCCACGCTTCGACAATGGGTATGGCTACACCTTC.

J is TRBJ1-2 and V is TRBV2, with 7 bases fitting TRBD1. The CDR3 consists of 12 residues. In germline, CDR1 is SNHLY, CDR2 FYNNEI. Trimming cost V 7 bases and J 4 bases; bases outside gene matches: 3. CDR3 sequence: CASTGQAYGYTF. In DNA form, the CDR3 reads TGTGCCAGCACCGGACAGGCCTATGGCTACACCTTC. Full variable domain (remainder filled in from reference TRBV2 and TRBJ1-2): EPEVTQTPSHQVTQMGQEVILRCVPISNHLYFYWYRQILGQKVEFLVSFYNNEISEKSEIFDDQFSVERPDGSNFTLKIRSTKLEDSAMYFCASTGQAYGYTFGSGTRLTVV.

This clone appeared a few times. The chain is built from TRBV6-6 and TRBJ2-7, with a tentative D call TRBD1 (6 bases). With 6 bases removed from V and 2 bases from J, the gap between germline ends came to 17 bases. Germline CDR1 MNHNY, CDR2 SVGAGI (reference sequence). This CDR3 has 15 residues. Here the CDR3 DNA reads TGTGCCAGCAGCCCCCAGGGGCCCTGGACCTACGAGCAGTACTTC. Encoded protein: CASSPQGPWTYEQYF.

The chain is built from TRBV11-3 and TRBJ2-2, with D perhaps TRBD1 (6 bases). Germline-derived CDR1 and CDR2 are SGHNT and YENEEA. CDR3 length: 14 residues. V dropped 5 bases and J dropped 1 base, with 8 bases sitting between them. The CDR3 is CASSGGLNTGELFF. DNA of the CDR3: TGTGCCAGCAGCGGGGGCTTGAACACCGGGGAGCTGTTTTTT.

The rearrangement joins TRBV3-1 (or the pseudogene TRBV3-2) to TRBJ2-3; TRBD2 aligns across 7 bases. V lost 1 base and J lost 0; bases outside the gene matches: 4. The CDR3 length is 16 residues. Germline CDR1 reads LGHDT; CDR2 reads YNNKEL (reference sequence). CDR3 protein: CASSQGLATSTDTQYF. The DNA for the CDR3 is TGTGCCAGCAGCCAAGGACTAGCAACTAGCACAGATACGCAGTATTTT.

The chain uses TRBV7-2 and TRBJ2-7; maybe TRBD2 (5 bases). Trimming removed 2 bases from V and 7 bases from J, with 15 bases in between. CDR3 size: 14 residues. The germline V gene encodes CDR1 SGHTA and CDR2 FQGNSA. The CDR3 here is CASSLNLAAREQYF. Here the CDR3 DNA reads TGTGCCAGCAGCTTAAACCTAGCCGCAAGGGAGCAGTACTTC.

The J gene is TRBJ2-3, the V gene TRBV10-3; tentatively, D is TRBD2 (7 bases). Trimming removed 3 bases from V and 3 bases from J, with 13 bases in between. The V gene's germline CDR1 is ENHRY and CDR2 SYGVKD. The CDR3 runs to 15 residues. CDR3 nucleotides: TGTGCCATCAGTGATGGCGGGGGCCCAACAGATACGCAGTATTTT. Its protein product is CAISDGGGPTDTQYF.

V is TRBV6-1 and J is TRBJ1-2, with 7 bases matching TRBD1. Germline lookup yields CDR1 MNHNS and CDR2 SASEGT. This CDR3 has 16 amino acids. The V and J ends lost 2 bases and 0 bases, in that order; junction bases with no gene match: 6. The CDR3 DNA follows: TGTGCCAGCAGTGAAACTGGGACAGCCTCTAACTATGGCTACACCTTC. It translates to CASSETGTASNYGYTF.

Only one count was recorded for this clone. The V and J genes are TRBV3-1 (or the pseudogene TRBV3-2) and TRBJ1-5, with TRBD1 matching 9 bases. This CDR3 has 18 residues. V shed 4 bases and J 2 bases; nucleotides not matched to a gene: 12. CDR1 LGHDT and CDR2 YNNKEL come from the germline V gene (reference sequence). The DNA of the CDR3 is TGTGCCAGCAGCCCTACGAGGGGACAGGGTAAGGGCAATCAGCCCCAGCATTTT. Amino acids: CASSPTRGQGKGNQPQHF.

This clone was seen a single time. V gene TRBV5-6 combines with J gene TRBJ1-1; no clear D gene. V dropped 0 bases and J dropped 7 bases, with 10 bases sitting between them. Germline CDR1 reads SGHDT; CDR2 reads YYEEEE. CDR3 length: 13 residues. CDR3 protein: CASSLGEGIEAFF. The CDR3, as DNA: TGTGCCAGCAGCTTGGGTGAGGGAATTGAAGCTTTCTTT.

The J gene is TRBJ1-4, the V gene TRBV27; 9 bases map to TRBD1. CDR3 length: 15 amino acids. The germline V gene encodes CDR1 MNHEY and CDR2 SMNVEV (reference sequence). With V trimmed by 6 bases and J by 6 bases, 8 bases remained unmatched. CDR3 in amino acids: CASRDTGGEYEKLFF. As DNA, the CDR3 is TGTGCCAGCAGGGATACAGGGGGCGAGTATGAAAAACTGTTTTTT.

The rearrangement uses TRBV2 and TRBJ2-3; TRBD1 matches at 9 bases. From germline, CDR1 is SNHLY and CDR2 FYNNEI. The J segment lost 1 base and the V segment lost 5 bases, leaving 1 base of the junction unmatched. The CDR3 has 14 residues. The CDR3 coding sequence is TGTGCCAGCAGTTGGACAGGGGGCACAGATACGCAGTATTTT. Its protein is CASSWTGGTDTQYF.

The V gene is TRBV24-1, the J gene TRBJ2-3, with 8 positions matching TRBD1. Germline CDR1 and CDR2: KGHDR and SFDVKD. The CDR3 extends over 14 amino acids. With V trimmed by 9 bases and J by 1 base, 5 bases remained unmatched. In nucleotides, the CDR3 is TGTGCCACCTCTCCGGGACAGGGCACAGATACGCAGTATTTT. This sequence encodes CATSPGQGTDTQYF.

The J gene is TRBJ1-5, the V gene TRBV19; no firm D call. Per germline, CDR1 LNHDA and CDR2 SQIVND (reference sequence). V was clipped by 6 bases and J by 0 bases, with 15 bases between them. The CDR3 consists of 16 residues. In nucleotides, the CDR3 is TGTGCCAGTAGAAATATCGGGAGGACTAGCAATCAGCCCCAGCATTTT. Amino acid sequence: CASRNIGRTSNQPQHF. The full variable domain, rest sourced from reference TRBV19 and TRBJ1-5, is DGGITQSPKYLFRKEGQNVTLSCEQNLNHDAMYWYRQDPGQGLRLIYYSQIVNDFQKGDIAEGYSVSREKKESFPLTVTSAQKNPTAFYLCASRNIGRTSNQPQHFGDGTRLSIL.

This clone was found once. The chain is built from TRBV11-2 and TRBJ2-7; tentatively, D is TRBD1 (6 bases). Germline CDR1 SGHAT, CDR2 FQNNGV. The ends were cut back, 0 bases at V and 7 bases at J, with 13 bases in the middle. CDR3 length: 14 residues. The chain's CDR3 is CASSLDWPDREQYF. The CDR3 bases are TGTGCCAGCAGCTTAGACTGGCCGGACAGAGAGCAGTACTTC.

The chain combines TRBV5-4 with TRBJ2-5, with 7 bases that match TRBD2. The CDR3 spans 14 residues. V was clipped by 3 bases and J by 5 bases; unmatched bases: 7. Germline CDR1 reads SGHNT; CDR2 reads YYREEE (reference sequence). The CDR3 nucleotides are TGTGCCAGCAGCTCCGGAGGGACTATCGAGACCCAGTACTTC. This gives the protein CASSSGGTIETQYF.

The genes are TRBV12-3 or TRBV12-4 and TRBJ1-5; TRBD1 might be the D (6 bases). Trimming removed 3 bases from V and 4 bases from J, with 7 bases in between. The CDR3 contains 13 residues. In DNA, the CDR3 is TGTGCCAGCAGTTTCGACAGGAATCAGCCCCAGCATTTT. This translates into CASSFDRNQPQHF.

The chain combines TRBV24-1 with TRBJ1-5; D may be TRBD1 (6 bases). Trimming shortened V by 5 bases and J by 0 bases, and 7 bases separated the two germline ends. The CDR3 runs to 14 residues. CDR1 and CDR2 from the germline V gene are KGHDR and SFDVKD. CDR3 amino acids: CATSGDTSNQPQHF. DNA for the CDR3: TGTGCCACCAGTGGGGACACTAGCAATCAGCCCCAGCATTTT.

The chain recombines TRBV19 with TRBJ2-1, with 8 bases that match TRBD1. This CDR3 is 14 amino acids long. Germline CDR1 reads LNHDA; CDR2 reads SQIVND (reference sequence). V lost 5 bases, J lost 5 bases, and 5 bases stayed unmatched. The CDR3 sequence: CASSWTGINNEQFF. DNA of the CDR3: TGTGCCAGTAGTTGGACAGGGATAAACAATGAGCAGTTCTTC.

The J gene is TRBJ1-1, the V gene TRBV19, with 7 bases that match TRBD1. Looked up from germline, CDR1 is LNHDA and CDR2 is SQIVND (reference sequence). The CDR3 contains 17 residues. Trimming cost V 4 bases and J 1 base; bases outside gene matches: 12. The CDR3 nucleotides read TGTGCCAGTAGTAGGGTGTTACAGGGGATGGGGAACACTGAAGCTTTCTTT. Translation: CASSRVLQGMGNTEAFF.

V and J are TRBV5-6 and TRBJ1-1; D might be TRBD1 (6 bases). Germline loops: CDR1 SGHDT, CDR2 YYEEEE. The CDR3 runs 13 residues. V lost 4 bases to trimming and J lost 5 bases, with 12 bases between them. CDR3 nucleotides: TGTGCCAGCAGCAACACAGGGCGGACTGAAGCTTTCTTT. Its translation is CASSNTGRTEAFF. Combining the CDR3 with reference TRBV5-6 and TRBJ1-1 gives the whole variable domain DAGVTQSPTHLIKTRGQQVTLRCSPKSGHDTVSWYQQALGQGPQFIFQYYEEEERQRGNFPDRFSGHQFPNYSSELNVNALLLGDSALYLCASSNTGRTEAFFGQGTRLTVV.

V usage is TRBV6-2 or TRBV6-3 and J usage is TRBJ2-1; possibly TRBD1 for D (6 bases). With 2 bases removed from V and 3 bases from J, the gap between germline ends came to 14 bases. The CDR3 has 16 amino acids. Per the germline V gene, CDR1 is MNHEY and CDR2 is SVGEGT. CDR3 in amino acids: CASSYRAGEVYNEQFF. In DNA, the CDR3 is TGTGCCAGCAGTTACCGGGCAGGGGAAGTCTACAATGAGCAGTTCTTC.